This entry describes one T cell receptor beta chain. What it binds is unknown. Its ends do not fully match the called genes, so a read error is possible. Each TRB amplification used about 220-500 ng of genomic DNA from blood. The data derive from a study of T and B cells in COVID-19 patients. Broader study findings: There were more than 2,000 TCR clusters exclusive to the recovered cohort, 30 to 40 with low generation probability.

TRB rearrangements were amplified by multiplex PCR with BIOMED2 TRB-A/B primers. Via MiXCR, TCRdb re-called the multiplex PCR reads, giving one row per CDR3 protein. Here the sample spans about 9,400 distinct CDR3 sequences, around a third being singletons. CDR1 and CDR2 from the germline V gene are MNHNS and SASEGT. The length of the CDR3 is 14 residues. The specimen sequenced was blood. The receptor was derived from a human donor who had recovered from COVID-19. The chain joins TRBV6-1 to TRBJ1-2, with D tentatively TRBD1 (5 bases). The CDR3 DNA is TGTACCAGCATCCGCCAACAGGCGGACTATGGCTACACCTTC. It translates to CTSIRQQADYGYTF.